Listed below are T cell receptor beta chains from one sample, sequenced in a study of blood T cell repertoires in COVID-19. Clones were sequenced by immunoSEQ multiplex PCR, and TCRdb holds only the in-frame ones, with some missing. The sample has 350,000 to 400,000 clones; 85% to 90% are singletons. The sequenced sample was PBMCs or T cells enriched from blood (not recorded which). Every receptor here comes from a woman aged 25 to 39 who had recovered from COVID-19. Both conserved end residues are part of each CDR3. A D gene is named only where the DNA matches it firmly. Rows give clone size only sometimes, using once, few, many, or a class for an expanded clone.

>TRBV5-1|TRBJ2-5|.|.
CASSSGGTVQETQYF
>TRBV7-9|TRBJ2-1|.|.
CASSFGADFQFF
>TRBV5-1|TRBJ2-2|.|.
CASSTQDTGELFF
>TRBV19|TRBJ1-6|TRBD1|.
CATRDRVRSPLHF
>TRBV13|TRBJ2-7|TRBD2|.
CASSLGGSSYEQYF
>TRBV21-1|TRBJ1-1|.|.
CASSLGTDQDHTEAFF
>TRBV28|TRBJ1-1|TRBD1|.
CASSPRDRDGTEAFF
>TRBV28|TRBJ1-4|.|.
CASSRLTWGGREKLFF
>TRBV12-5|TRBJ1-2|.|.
CASGLPIHGFNDGYTF
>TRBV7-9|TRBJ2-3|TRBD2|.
CASSSWGRTSGGGTDTQYF
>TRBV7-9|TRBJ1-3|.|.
CASSLALRSARRGNTIYF
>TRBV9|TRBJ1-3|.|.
CASSHSNSGNTIYF
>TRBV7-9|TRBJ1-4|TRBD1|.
CASSPQGTLNEKLFF
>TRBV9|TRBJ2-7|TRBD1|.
CASSVAGTGIYEQYF
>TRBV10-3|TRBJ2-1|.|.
CATKGSLAANNEQFF
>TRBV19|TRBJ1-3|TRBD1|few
CASKTGGTPSGNTIYF
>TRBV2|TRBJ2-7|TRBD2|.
CAISSGGSYEQYF
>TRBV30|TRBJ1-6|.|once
CAWSVGQSTGPLHF
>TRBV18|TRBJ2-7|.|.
CASSPRSSGSYEQYF
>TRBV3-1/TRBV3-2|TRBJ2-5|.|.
CASSQHHSPLETQYF
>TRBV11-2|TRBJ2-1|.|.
CASSLDLGAASRNEQFF
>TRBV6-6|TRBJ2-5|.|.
CASSSPLVLGETQYF
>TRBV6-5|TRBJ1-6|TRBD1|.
CASRPRDRVSPLHF